This T cell receptor beta chain came from a study of T-cell reconstitution after alpha-beta-depleted transplantation in children. TCRbeta library construction was performed incorporating unique molecular identifiers. TCRdb re-analysed the PCR reads in MiXCR, keeping a single row per CDR3 protein. The sample consists of a few thousand distinct CDR3 sequences, under 30% of them appearing once. Germline CDR1 SGHRS, CDR2 YFSETQ. Trimming took 5 bases from V and 2 from J, leaving 12 bases between them. CDR3 length equals 14 residues. This clonotype was detected ten times or more. The starting material was PBMCs, mostly from graft donor cells, obtained 60 days after TCRalphabeta/CD19-depleted stem cell transplant. The sequence was obtained from a male patient aged 2-9 years who had a stem cell transplant for acute lymphoblastic leukemia, so the T cells may come from the graft donor. The V and J genes are TRBV5-1 and TRBJ2-3; perhaps TRBD1 as D (6 bases). The CDR3 bases are TGCGCCAGCAGTCTCGGGACAAACACAGATACGCAGTATTTT. Translating it yields CASSLGTNTDTQYF.